Following are 27 T cell receptor beta chains from one sample sequenced in a study of T-cell memory formation after mild COVID-19. Using its own MiXCR run on the 5' RACE reads, TCRdb lists one record per CDR3 protein. Of some 120,000 distinct CDR3 sequences listed, about 15% were seen once; the top ten hold 5% to 5.5%. Specimen: PBMCs or a T cell subset sorted from them (not recorded which). Receptors originate from a man aged 18 to 30 who had mild COVID-19 (a few samples of this study predate the infection). Cell type and time point are not known.

The chain combines TRBV7-2 with TRBJ1-5, with TRBD1 as a possible D gene (5 bases). Germline V gives CDR1 SGHTA, CDR2 FQGNSA. This CDR3 is built from 18 residues. V was pared by 5 bases and J by 4 bases, with 24 bases between. CDR3 loop: CASSLRKIGAYPNQPQHF. As DNA, the CDR3 is TGTGCCAGCAGCCTACGAAAGATTGGGGCCTACCCGAATCAGCCCCAGCATTTT.

V gene TRBV20-1 combines with J gene TRBJ2-3; TRBD1 or TRBD2 may be the D gene (6 bases each). Germline assignment: CDR1 DFQATT and CDR2 SNEGSKA (reference sequence). The germline V and J ends were trimmed by 0 bases and 5 bases, with 15 bases remaining between them. The CDR3 loop spans 15 amino acids. The DNA for the CDR3 is TGCAGTGCTAGAGACCCCGTCGGGGGCGTAGATACGCAGTATTTT. Translated: CSARDPVGGVDTQYF.

The chain links TRBV7-6 to TRBJ2-2; TRBD2 agrees at 8 bases. This CDR3 has 15 residues. Germline-derived CDR1 and CDR2 are SGHVS and FNYEAQ. The trim removed 2 bases at V and 6 bases at J, leaving 5 bases unmatched. CDR3: CASSLKRGTPGELFF. The CDR3 DNA reads as TGTGCCAGCAGCTTAAAGCGGGGGACCCCCGGGGAGCTGTTTTTT.

The chain couples TRBV18 to TRBJ2-1, with 10 bases aligning to TRBD2. Germline V CDR1 and CDR2: KGHSH, LQKENI. CDR3 length: 16 amino acids. V was clipped by 2 bases and J by 7 bases; unmatched bases: 8. CDR3 loop: CASSPSLAGGKNEQFF. Here the CDR3 DNA reads TGTGCCAGCTCACCATCCTTAGCGGGGGGTAAGAATGAGCAGTTCTTC.

The chain employs TRBV11-2 and TRBJ2-3; 9 bases agree with TRBD1. CDR1 and CDR2 from the germline V gene are SGHAT and FQNNGV. Germline trimming cut 3 bases from V and 3 bases from J; bases unmatched to any gene: 4. This CDR3 is built from 15 residues. CDR3 protein: CASSFRDRETDTQYF. The DNA for the CDR3 is TGTGCCAGCAGCTTCCGGGACAGGGAGACAGATACGCAGTATTTT.

This clonotype showed up just a few times. V gene TRBV18 combines with J gene TRBJ2-5; D is unclear. The CDR3 totals 15 residues. Germline V CDR1 and CDR2: KGHSH, LQKENI. Between the trimmed V and J ends, which lost 0 bases and 5 bases, there was a span of 13 bases. The CDR3 sequence: CASSPPATGRETQYF. CDR3 DNA: TGTGCCAGCTCACCACCCGCGACGGGCCGTGAGACCCAGTACTTC.

At least ten counts were recorded for this clonotype. The chain links TRBV6-2 or TRBV6-3 to TRBJ2-1; D gene unclear. The CDR3 is 12 amino acids. Trimming took off 6 bases at V and 10 bases at J, with 13 bases between the two ends. Germline V gene lookup returns CDR1 MNHEY and CDR2 SVGEGT. CDR3 sequence: CASRPPSGEQFF. CDR3 nucleotides: TGTGCCAGCAGACCACCCTCAGGAGAGCAGTTCTTC.

This clonotype came up a few times. This sequence joins TRBV12-3 or TRBV12-4 and TRBJ2-3; D might be TRBD1 (6 bases). CDR3 size: 13 residues. V lost 7 bases, J lost 4 bases, and 12 bases lay in between. The CDR3 is CASTRPGADTQYF. The CDR3 nucleotides read TGTGCCAGCACTCGCCCAGGGGCAGATACGCAGTATTTT.

The rearrangement links TRBV6-6 to TRBJ2-3; tentatively, D is TRBD2 (6 bases). The CDR3 has 15 residues. The V gene's germline CDR1 is MNHNY and CDR2 SVGAGI (reference sequence). The V end was cut by 2 bases, the J end by 6 bases, with 15 bases between. CDR3 loop: CASSYQLRGSDTQYF. The CDR3 region has the DNA TGTGCCAGCAGTTACCAGTTACGGGGGAGCGATACGCAGTATTTT.

This clonotype has more than one count but fewer than ten. The J gene is TRBJ1-5, the V gene TRBV7-9; D not certain. This CDR3 has 17 residues. The germline V and J ends were trimmed by 6 bases and 1 base, with 19 bases remaining between them. The V gene's germline CDR1 is SEHNR and CDR2 FQNEAQ (reference sequence). The CDR3 protein is CASSNWIDSGSNQPQHF. The CDR3 DNA follows: TGTGCCAGCAGTAACTGGATAGACTCGGGGAGCAATCAGCCCCAGCATTTT.

This clonotype was observed a few times. This sequence joins TRBV7-2 and TRBJ2-1; D unclear. CDR1 is SGHTA, CDR2 FQGNSA, per germline. The CDR3 is 12 residues long. Trimming took 5 bases from V and 16 from J, leaving 18 bases between them. The DNA of the CDR3 is TGTGCCAGCAGCAGTGCGACAACCCCCGTATTCTTC. Protein: CASSSATTPVFF.

This chain uses TRBV3-1 with TRBJ1-4, with a weak D call TRBD1 (6 bases). V was clipped by 6 bases and J by 7 bases, with 18 bases between them. CDR1 and CDR2 (germline): LGHDT, YNNKEL (reference sequence). There are 15 residues in the CDR3. The CDR3 region has the DNA TGTGCCAGCAGTCACGTGGGGGGCGATGGTGAAAAACTGTTTTTT. The encoded protein is CASSHVGGDGEKLFF.

The chain links TRBV20-1 to TRBJ2-4; TRBD1 matches 9 bases. Germline V gene data show CDR1 as DFQATT and CDR2 as SNEGSKA (reference sequence). V lost 6 bases to trimming and J lost 8 bases; unmatched junction nucleotides: 11. This CDR3 spans 14 amino acids. In nucleotides, the CDR3 is TGCAGTGCAAACAGGGGGCTAGGCAAGGACATTCAGTACTTC. The encoded protein is CSANRGLGKDIQYF.

This rearrangement joins TRBV5-1 to TRBJ2-1; no definite D call. The CDR3 runs to 15 residues. V lost 0 bases to trimming and J lost 0 bases, with 7 bases between them. Germline CDR1 and CDR2: SGHRS and YFSETQ. The CDR3 region is CASSLVTLSYNEQFF. CDR3 in DNA: TGCGCCAGCAGCTTGGTGACTCTCTCCTACAATGAGCAGTTCTTC.

This clonotype was detected a few times. J is TRBJ2-1 and V is TRBV30; D is undetermined. Germline lookup yields CDR1 GTSNPN and CDR2 SVGIG (reference sequence). This CDR3 region has 12 residues. Trimming shortened V by 2 bases and J by 10 bases, and 12 bases separated the two germline ends. The CDR3 sequence is CAWSSMNGEQFF. CDR3 sequence (DNA): TGTGCCTGGAGTTCGATGAATGGGGAGCAGTTCTTC.

This clonotype was counted between two and nine times. V and J are TRBV6-5 and TRBJ2-3, with 7 bases identical to TRBD2. This CDR3 has 16 amino acids. The trim removed 2 bases at V and 3 bases at J, leaving 8 bases unmatched. Germline loops: CDR1 MNHEY, CDR2 SVGAGI. The CDR3 DNA sequence: TGTGCCAGCAGTTACCCAAGACTAGCAGCAACAGATACGCAGTATTTT. Amino acid sequence: CASSYPRLAATDTQYF.

The chain is built from TRBV10-3 and TRBJ1-2; D gene uncertain. CDR1 and CDR2 (germline): ENHRY, SYGVKD. The length of the CDR3 is 13 residues. Trimming took off 5 bases at V and 8 bases at J, with 15 bases between the two ends. The CDR3 sequence: CAISTPPGNGYTF. CDR3 coding DNA: TGTGCCATCAGTACCCCACCGGGGAACGGCTACACCTTC.

The chain employs TRBV18 and TRBJ1-5, with TRBD1 as a possible D gene (6 bases). Germline values: CDR1 KGHSH, CDR2 LQKENI. This CDR3 comprises 15 residues. V lost 4 bases and J lost 1, with 11 bases in between. The CDR3 coding sequence is TGTGCCAGCTCACAACAGGGCATGAGCAATCAGCCCCAGCATTTT. Protein sequence: CASSQQGMSNQPQHF.

This clonotype was picked up a small number of times. This chain joins TRBV9 and TRBJ2-6; the D is unclear. V was cut by 4 bases and J by 1 base, with 9 bases left in between. The CDR3 spans 15 residues. Per germline, CDR1 SGDLS and CDR2 YYNGEE. The CDR3: CASSLMGSGANVLTF. CDR3 DNA: TGTGCCAGCAGCTTAATGGGATCTGGGGCCAACGTCCTGACTTTC.

The rearrangement joins TRBV7-2 to TRBJ1-2, with TRBD1 matching over 10 bases. Germline V gene sequence: CDR1 SGHTA, CDR2 FQGNSA. V was pared by 7 bases and J by 4 bases, with 6 bases of the junction left unmatched. CDR3 size: 14 residues. Written as DNA, the CDR3 is TGTGCCAGCATCCTGACAGGGGGCTTCTATGGCTACACCTTC. Amino acids: CASILTGGFYGYTF.

This clonotype was detected only a few times. This chain joins TRBV5-1 and TRBJ2-7, with TRBD2 matching over 11 bases. CDR3 length: 15 amino acids. V trimming: 4 bases; J trimming: 3 bases; junction bases outside the gene matches: 6. In germline, CDR1 is SGHRS, CDR2 YFSETQ. CDR3 sequence reads: CASSVGTSGFYEQYV. The CDR3 bases are TGCGCCAGCAGCGTCGGGACTAGCGGATTCTACGAGCAGTACGTC.

The chain joins TRBV9 to TRBJ2-3; D gene unclear. Germline CDR1 reads SGDLS; CDR2 reads YYNGEE. CDR3 length equals 15 residues. Trimming cost V 0 bases and J 2 bases, with 10 bases left between them. DNA for the CDR3: TGTGCCAGCAGCGTAGTCCCCCAGATCACAGATACGCAGTATTTT. This translates into CASSVVPQITDTQYF.

J is TRBJ2-5 and V is TRBV20-1, with TRBD2 identical over 7 bases. The V gene's germline CDR1 is DFQATT and CDR2 SNEGSKA (reference sequence). V was clipped by 1 base and J by 4 bases; unmatched bases: 6. The CDR3 is 14 residues long. CDR3 loop: CSARVGRVTETQYF. CDR3 sequence (DNA): TGCAGTGCTAGAGTTGGGAGGGTCACAGAGACCCAGTACTTC.

This clonotype has a count of ten or more. The chain joins TRBV2 to TRBJ2-3; TRBD2 matches 12 bases. The V and J ends lost 6 bases and 5 bases, in that order; junction bases with no gene match: 15. The CDR3 extends over 18 amino acids. CDR1 is SNHLY, CDR2 FYNNEI, per germline. DNA for the CDR3: TGTGCCAGCAGCCGGGGACTAGCGGGCCTAAGAGGACGAGATACGCAGTATTTT. It yields the protein CASSRGLAGLRGRDTQYF.

This clonotype was recorded a few times. The chain links TRBV5-5 to TRBJ2-2, with D uncertain. Germline assignment: CDR1 SGHKS and CDR2 YYEKEE (reference sequence). V lost 0 bases, J lost 0 bases, and 9 bases lay in between. This CDR3 comprises 16 residues. The CDR3 loop reads CASSLGGNANTGELFF. The CDR3 nucleotides are TGTGCCAGCAGCTTGGGCGGCAATGCGAACACCGGGGAGCTGTTTTTT.

The genes are TRBV20-1 and TRBJ2-5, with D possibly being TRBD2 (6 bases). This CDR3 comprises 16 residues. Trimming removed 0 bases from V and 1 base from J, with 15 bases in between. From germline, CDR1 is DFQATT and CDR2 SNEGSKA (reference sequence). The CDR3 coding sequence is TGCAGTGCTAGAGATCCCCAGGACTACTTCCAAGAGACCCAGTACTTC. This translates into CSARDPQDYFQETQYF.

The chain has TRBV5-1 and TRBJ2-7; tentatively, D is TRBD1 or TRBD2 (5 bases each). This CDR3 comprises 15 residues. V shed 5 bases and J shed 1 base, with 16 bases lying between them. Germline CDR1 SGHRS, CDR2 YFSETQ. This CDR3 is CASSPTGGGSYEQYV. For the CDR3, the DNA is TGCGCCAGCAGTCCTACAGGTGGGGGATCCTACGAGCAGTACGTC.